This TCR beta chain appears in the sequencing data of a study of blood T cell repertoires in COVID-19. V dropped 3 bases and J dropped 6 bases, with 9 bases sitting between them. The CDR3 sequence is 14 residues long. Germline V gene data show CDR1 as SNHLY and CDR2 as FYNNEI. Sequencing used immunoSEQ multiplex PCR; TCRdb keeps in-frame clones, though not all of them. The sample yields around 58,000 clones, around 93% seen once. The chain carries TRBV2 and TRBJ1-6; D not certain. The sample comprised peripheral blood. The origin of this receptor is a woman aged 60 to 75 with active or convalescent COVID-19. The CDR3 DNA reads TGTGCCAGCAGTGAGGAGACGGGTAATTCACCCCTCCACTTT. It specifies CASSEETGNSPLHF. The variable domain in full, with the rest retrieved from reference TRBV2 and TRBJ1-6, is EPEVTQTPSHQVTQMGQEVILRCVPISNHLYFYWYRQILGQKVEFLVSFYNNEISEKSEIFDDQFSVERPDGSNFTLKIRSTKLEDSAMYFCASSEETGNSPLHFGNGTRLTVT.